What follows are 24 T cell receptor beta chains derived from one specimen sequenced in a study of T cell responses to AZD1222 COVID-19 vaccine. The repertoire was sequenced with immunoSEQ multiplex PCR; TCRdb's copy has only in-frame clones and lacks some. Among approximately 110,000 clones listed, about nine tenths were seen once. The material sequenced was peripheral blood, taken 28 days after the second AZD1222 dose. These receptors were taken from an adult who received the AZD1222 COVID-19 vaccine.

The chain has TRBV10-2 and TRBJ2-5; TRBD1 aligns across 9 bases. The CDR3 is 13 residues long. Germline CDR1 reads WSHSY; CDR2 reads SAAADI. Losses at the gene ends were 8 bases for V and 1 base for J; bases not matched to a gene: 2. CDR3 amino acids: CASATGGQETQYF. For the CDR3, the DNA is TGCGCCAGCGCGACAGGGGGCCAAGAGACCCAGTACTTC.

V and J are TRBV15 and TRBJ1-1, with 7 positions matching TRBD1. The CDR3 sequence is 17 residues long. The germline CDR1 and CDR2 sequences are LNHNV and YYDKDF (reference sequence). V lost 0 bases, J lost 3 bases, and 10 bases stayed unmatched. CDR3 bases: TGTGCCACCAGCAGAGACCCACCCGGGACAGATCACACTGAAGCTTTCTTT. It is translated as CATSRDPPGTDHTEAFF. The variable domain in full, completed from reference TRBV15 and TRBJ1-1, reads DAMVIQNPRYQVTQFGKPVTLSCSQTLNHNVMYWYQQKSSQAPKLLFHYYDKDFNNEADTPDNFQSRRPNTSFCFLDIRSPGLGDTAMYLCATSRDPPGTDHTEAFFGQGTRLTVV.

The chain carries TRBV20-1 and TRBJ2-4; D may match TRBD1 or TRBD2 (5 bases each). CDR1 and CDR2 from the germline V gene are DFQATT and SNEGSKA (reference sequence). The CDR3 extends over 15 amino acids. V lost 3 bases and J lost 3, with 15 bases in between. CDR3 bases: TGCAGTGCTAGTGAAGGGACGGGGAACAAAAACATTCAGTACTTC. As protein: CSASEGTGNKNIQYF.

The rearrangement joins TRBV7-8 to TRBJ2-5, with 8 bases lining up with TRBD2. The CDR3 consists of 15 residues. CDR1 is SGHVS, CDR2 FQNEAQ, per germline. V trimming: 3 bases; J trimming: 3 bases; junction bases outside the gene matches: 6. DNA for the CDR3: TGTGCCAGCAGCTTTCCGTCAGCGGGGGAAGAGACCCAGTACTTC. This codes for CASSFPSAGEETQYF.

Remarks on this clone: The identical CDR3 is also encoded by other nucleotide sequences in the sample. The rearrangement links TRBV28 to TRBJ1-1, with 8 nucleotides matching TRBD1. Germline V CDR1 and CDR2: MDHEN, SYDVKM. The CDR3 totals 12 residues. After removal of 5 bases from V and 4 bases from J, the junction contained 0 bases not matched to a gene. In nucleotides, the CDR3 is TGTGCCAGCAGTACAGGGGGCACTGAAGCTTTCTTT. Translated: CASSTGGTEAFF. Complete variable domain (other parts from reference TRBV28 and TRBJ1-1): DVKVTQSSRYLVKRTGEKVFLECVQDMDHENMFWYRQDPGLGLRLIYFSYDVKMKEKGDIPEGYSVSREKKERFSLILESASTNQTSMYLCASSTGGTEAFFGQGTRLTVV.

The chain combines TRBV7-9 with TRBJ1-5; TRBD1 agrees at 9 bases. Germline CDR1 is SEHNR and CDR2 is FQNEAQ (reference sequence). V lost 3 bases to trimming and J lost 5 bases; unmatched junction nucleotides: 11. The CDR3 consists of 17 residues. CDR3 nucleotide sequence: TGTGCCAGCAGCTTTATATCCGGGACAGGGAATCATCAGCCCCAGCATTTT. Its protein is CASSFISGTGNHQPQHF.

This sequence joins TRBV28 and TRBJ1-5; D might be TRBD1 (6 bases). The V gene lost 5 bases and the J gene lost 2 bases, with 13 bases spanning the gap. The CDR3 runs 15 residues. Germline-derived CDR1 and CDR2 are MDHEN and SYDVKM. The DNA for the CDR3 is TGTGCCAGCAGTGACAGGTCTGCGGGCAATCAGCCCCAGCATTTT. Amino acids: CASSDRSAGNQPQHF.

CDR3: CASSPSTSGRPDTQYF. The CDR3 coding sequence is TGTGCCAGCAGCCCAAGCACTAGCGGGAGACCCGATACGCAGTATTTT. The chain is built from TRBV7-2 and TRBJ2-3, with 11 bases that match TRBD2. The CDR3 runs to 16 residues. Germline V CDR1 and CDR2: SGHTA, FQGNSA. Germline trimming cut 5 bases from V and 6 bases from J; bases unmatched to any gene: 10. Based on the CDR3 plus reference TRBV7-2 and TRBJ2-3, the full variable domain is GAGVSQSPSNKVTEKGKDVELRCDPISGHTALYWYRQSLGQGLEFLIYFQGNSAPDKSGLPSDRFSAERTGGSVSTLTIQRTQQEDSAVYLCASSPSTSGRPDTQYFGPGTRLTVL.

The CDR3 loop is CASSPWTSGRSKSEQFF. In DNA form, the CDR3 reads TGTGCCAGCAGCCCGTGGACTAGCGGGAGAAGTAAGAGTGAGCAGTTCTTC. The chain couples TRBV7-9 to TRBJ2-1, with 13 bases lining up with TRBD2. From germline, CDR1 is SEHNR and CDR2 FQNEAQ (reference sequence). V was clipped by 5 bases and J by 9 bases; unmatched bases: 13. CDR3 length equals 17 residues.

This chain joins TRBV2 and TRBJ2-3, with D tentatively TRBD1 (6 bases). The germline V and J ends were trimmed by 6 bases and 0 bases, with 10 bases remaining between them. Germline V gene sequence: CDR1 SNHLY, CDR2 FYNNEI. The CDR3 has 14 amino acids. The CDR3 sequence: CASRVQGSTDTQYF. CDR3 nucleotides: TGTGCCAGCAGGGTACAGGGTAGCACAGATACGCAGTATTTT. Full variable domain (rest looked up from reference TRBV2 and TRBJ2-3): EPEVTQTPSHQVTQMGQEVILRCVPISNHLYFYWYRQILGQKVEFLVSFYNNEISEKSEIFDDQFSVERPDGSNFTLKIRSTKLEDSAMYFCASRVQGSTDTQYFGPGTRLTVL.

The chain couples TRBV5-5 to TRBJ1-5; D unclear. CDR3 length: 16 residues. The germline V gene encodes CDR1 SGHKS and CDR2 YYEKEE (reference sequence). Trimming cost V 0 bases and J 2 bases, with 12 bases left between them. This CDR3 reads CASSLAEGGGNQPQHF. The CDR3 DNA is TGTGCCAGCAGCTTGGCCGAGGGAGGAGGCAATCAGCCCCAGCATTTT.

This clone appeared once. V usage is TRBV5-1 and J usage is TRBJ2-7, with D hard to call. The CDR3 is made up of 13 amino acids. Per the germline V gene, CDR1 is SGHRS and CDR2 is YFSETQ. The V end was cut by 4 bases, the J end by 6 bases, with 14 bases between. The CDR3 DNA reads TGCGCCAGCAGCACTGGGGTCCCCTCCGAGCAGTACTTC. As protein: CASSTGVPSEQYF.

V and J are TRBV6-5 and TRBJ2-2; D uncertain. The CDR3 contains 12 residues. Per the germline V gene, CDR1 is MNHEY and CDR2 is SVGAGI. Trimming shortened V by 8 bases and J by 5 bases, and 9 bases separated the two germline ends. The CDR3 DNA sequence: TGTGCCAGCCGGCTCGGTACCGGGGAGCTGTTTTTT. Translating gives CASRLGTGELFF.

This clone was seen once. The genes are TRBV28 and TRBJ1-1; D gene uncertain. The CDR3 runs 13 residues. Germline V lookup: CDR1 MDHEN, CDR2 SYDVKM. Trimming took off 5 bases at V and 4 bases at J, with 11 bases between the two ends. DNA of the CDR3: TGTGCCAGCAGTGCCCTAGTAGGCACTGAAGCTTTCTTT. This gives the protein CASSALVGTEAFF.

The chain carries TRBV11-2 and TRBJ1-6; perhaps TRBD1 as D (5 bases). V lost 4 bases and J lost 8, with 15 bases in between. The CDR3 has 15 residues. Germline CDR1 SGHAT, CDR2 FQNNGV. This CDR3 is CASSSAGRGYSPLHF. As DNA, the CDR3 is TGTGCCAGCAGCTCGGCAGGGCGCGGTTATTCACCCCTCCACTTT.

The chain employs TRBV6-5 and TRBJ2-7; D possibly uses TRBD1 or TRBD2 (5 bases each). The germline V gene encodes CDR1 MNHEY and CDR2 SVGAGI. The CDR3 contains 13 residues. V was shortened by 6 bases and J by 0 bases, with 9 bases between the two germline ends. The CDR3 DNA reads TGTGCCAGCAGGGGACCGGTCTCCTACGAGCAGTACTTC. It yields the protein CASRGPVSYEQYF.

The V gene is TRBV18, the J gene TRBJ2-2; 8 bases are shared with TRBD1. This CDR3 contains 15 residues. Germline V gives CDR1 KGHSH, CDR2 LQKENI. J was trimmed by 5 bases and V by 3 bases; bases with no gene match: 5. CDR3 amino acids: CASSPRTGRTGELFF. CDR3 DNA: TGTGCCAGCTCACCGCGGACAGGGAGGACCGGGGAGCTGTTTTTT.

This clone was counted between two and nine times. CDR3 amino acids: CASSRQGSLSGANVLTF. The CDR3 nucleotides read TGTGCCAGCTCTCGACAGGGGTCATTGTCTGGGGCCAACGTCCTGACTTTC. The chain combines TRBV18 with TRBJ2-6, with 8 bases matching TRBD1. The CDR3 is made up of 17 amino acids. Germline CDR1 reads KGHSH; CDR2 reads LQKENI. After removal of 6 bases from V and 1 base from J, the junction contained 8 bases not matched to a gene.

The chain carries TRBV28 and TRBJ1-5; D not certain. Germline values: CDR1 MDHEN, CDR2 SYDVKM. This CDR3 comprises 13 residues. The V gene lost 2 bases and the J gene lost 5 bases, with 7 bases spanning the gap. CDR3 sequence: CASSLGSYQPQHF. In DNA form, the CDR3 reads TGTGCCAGCAGTTTAGGCAGCTATCAGCCCCAGCATTTT.

The chain has TRBV7-2 and TRBJ2-2; D uncertain. CDR1 and CDR2 from the germline V gene are SGHTA and FQGNSA. CDR3 length equals 17 residues. V lost 1 base, J lost 4 bases, and 16 bases lay in between. The chain's CDR3 is CASSLGRTTSSTGELFF. In DNA, the CDR3 is TGTGCCAGCAGCTTAGGCCGAACTACATCGAGCACCGGGGAGCTGTTTTTT.

V usage is TRBV3-1 (or the pseudogene TRBV3-2) and J usage is TRBJ2-7; 10 nucleotides align to TRBD2. Germline V gives CDR1 LGHDT, CDR2 YNNKEL (reference sequence). CDR3 length: 15 residues. Trimming removed 1 base from V and 3 bases from J; junction bases left unmatched: 3. The CDR3, as DNA: TGTGCCAGCAGCCAAGTTTGGACTAGCGGCTACGAGCAGTACTTC. This gives the protein CASSQVWTSGYEQYF.

The rearrangement uses TRBV5-4 and TRBJ1-2, with 7 bases identical to TRBD1. The CDR3 is 14 residues long. Germline V CDR1 and CDR2: SGHNT, YYREEE (reference sequence). V shed 3 bases, J shed 2 bases, and the junction held 4 bases outside the gene matches. The CDR3 nucleotides are TGTGCCAGCAGCTCGGGACAGAGGAACTATGGCTACACCTTC. Translated: CASSSGQRNYGYTF.

The chain uses TRBV12-3 or TRBV12-4 and TRBJ2-3, with D unclear. V was pared by 6 bases and J by 5 bases, with 12 bases between. This CDR3 region has 13 residues. The CDR3 loop reads CASSLSSGDTQYF. CDR3 nucleotides: TGTGCCAGCAGCCTTAGTTCCGGAGATACGCAGTATTTT.

The chain has TRBV6-1 and TRBJ1-3, with 7 bases matching TRBD1. V lost 6 bases and J lost 5; bases outside the gene matches: 4. The length of the CDR3 is 13 residues. Germline V CDR1 and CDR2: MNHNS, SASEGT. This chain's CDR3 is CASRQGIRNTIYF. The CDR3 region has the DNA TGTGCCAGCAGACAGGGGATTAGAAACACCATATATTTT.